This entry is about one TCR beta chain. Its antigen is undetermined. Sequencing was performed with immunoSEQ multiplex PCR; in TCRdb, only in-frame clones are kept and a portion is missing. The sample includes 12,000 or so clones, around 90% of them seen just once. Trimming left V 4 bases short and J 3 bases short, with 19 bases between. There are 17 residues in the CDR3. CDR1 and CDR2 from the germline V gene are SGHRS and YFSETQ. This specimen comes from a study of chemoradiotherapy in HPV16-positive cancers. The study, taken as a whole, reports: Non-HPV-specific T cells did not expand in tumors during treatment, whereas candidate HPV-specific clones and E7-related motifs did.

The source is a human donor with HPV-associated anogenital cancer. Sample: blood, taken from a patient who underwent chemoradiotherapy. The chain carries TRBV5-1 and TRBJ1-4; D is undetermined. The CDR3 is CASSPRSFRPPNEKLFF. The CDR3 coding sequence is TGCGCCAGCAGCCCCCGGTCGTTCCGGCCGCCTAATGAAAAACTGTTTTTT.